The T cell receptor beta chain described here comes from a study of early T cells in non-severe SARS-CoV-2 infection. The germline V and J ends were trimmed by 4 bases and 4 bases, with 13 bases remaining between them. This CDR3 contains 14 residues. The germline gives CDR1 ENHRY, CDR2 SYGVKD. Each CDR3 protein gets one entry after TCRdb re-called the 5' RACE reads with MiXCR. This table has 45,000 to 50,000 distinct CDR3 sequences, 6.2% appearing once. This TCR derives from an adult who was a healthcare worker with PCR-confirmed SARS-CoV-2 infection or an uninfected control (not recorded which). This sample comprised whole blood, obtained at baseline. J is TRBJ1-1 and V is TRBV10-3; D perhaps matches TRBD1 (6 bases). The CDR3 reads CAISAQGFSTEAFF. CDR3 in DNA: TGTGCCATCAGTGCACAGGGTTTTAGCACTGAAGCTTTCTTT.